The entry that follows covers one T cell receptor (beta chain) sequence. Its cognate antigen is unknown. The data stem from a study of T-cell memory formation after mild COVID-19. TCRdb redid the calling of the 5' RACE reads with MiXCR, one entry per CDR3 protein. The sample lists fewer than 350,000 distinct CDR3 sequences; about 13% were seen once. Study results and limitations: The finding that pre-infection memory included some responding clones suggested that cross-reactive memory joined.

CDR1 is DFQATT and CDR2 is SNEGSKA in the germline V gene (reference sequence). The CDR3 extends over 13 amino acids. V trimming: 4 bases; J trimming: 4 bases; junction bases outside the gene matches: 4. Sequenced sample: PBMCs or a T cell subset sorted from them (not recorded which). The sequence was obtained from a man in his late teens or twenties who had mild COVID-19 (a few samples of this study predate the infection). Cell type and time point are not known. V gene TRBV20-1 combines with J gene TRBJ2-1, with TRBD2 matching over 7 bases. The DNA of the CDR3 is TGCAGTGCTAAAGCGGGGTTATACAATGAGCAGTTCTTC. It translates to CSAKAGLYNEQFF.